The T cell receptor (beta chain) described here comes from a study of beta chain features in type 1 diabetes. As regards this clone: No antigen is known for it.

Study-wide points: A closer apparent resemblance between naive, central memory and Treg TCRB repertoires was seen in patients than in healthy donors. Moderate yet significant TCRB CDR3 shortening was seen in Type 1 diabetes patients in all four CD4+ subsets.

Sequenced material consisted of expressed TCRB transcripts (all of the isolated RNA was reverse transcribed). Generated by immunoSEQ multiplex PCR, the TCRdb table keeps only in-frame clones and is missing some. This table has about 740,000 clones, about an eighth appearing once. This CDR3 is built from 13 residues. The germline V and J ends were trimmed by 0 bases and 8 bases, with 10 bases remaining between them. Germline V gene data show CDR1 as LNHDA and CDR2 as SQIVND (reference sequence). The chain is built from TRBV19 and TRBJ1-2; D not resolved. This TCR was recovered from a man younger than 30 with type 1 diabetes. Sample: naive CD4+ T cells from blood. CDR3 DNA: TGTGCCAGTAGTATAGAAGGCGTTTTCGGCTACACCTTC. The encoded protein is CASSIEGVFGYTF.